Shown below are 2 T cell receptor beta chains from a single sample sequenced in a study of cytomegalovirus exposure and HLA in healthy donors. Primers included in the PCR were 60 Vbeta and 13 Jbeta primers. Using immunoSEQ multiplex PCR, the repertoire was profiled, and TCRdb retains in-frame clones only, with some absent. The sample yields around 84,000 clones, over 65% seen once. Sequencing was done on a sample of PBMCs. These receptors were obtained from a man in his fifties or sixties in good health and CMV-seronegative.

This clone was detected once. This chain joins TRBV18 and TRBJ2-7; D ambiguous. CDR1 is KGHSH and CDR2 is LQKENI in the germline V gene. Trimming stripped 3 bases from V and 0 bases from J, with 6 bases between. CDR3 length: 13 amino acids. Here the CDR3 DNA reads TGTGCCAGCTCACCCCTTAGCTCCTACGAGCAGTACTTC. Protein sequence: CASSPLSSYEQYF.

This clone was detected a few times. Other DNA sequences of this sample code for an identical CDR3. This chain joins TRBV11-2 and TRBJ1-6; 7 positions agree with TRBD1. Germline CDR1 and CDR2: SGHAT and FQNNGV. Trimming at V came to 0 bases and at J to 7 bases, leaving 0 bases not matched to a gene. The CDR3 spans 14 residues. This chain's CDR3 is CASSLEQGNSPLHF. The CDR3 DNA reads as TGTGCCAGCAGCTTAGAACAGGGGAATTCACCCCTCCACTTT.